This T cell receptor (beta chain) was recorded in a study of blood T cell repertoires in COVID-19. Method: immunoSEQ multiplex PCR; TCRdb's copy keeps in-frame clones and lacks some. Counted here are about 240,000 clones, about 89% occurring once; the ten biggest clones make up roughly 8.3%. In its sample, this clone was seen once. The V end was cut by 0 bases, the J end by 0 bases, with 5 bases between. The germline V gene has CDR1 SGHRS and CDR2 YFSETQ. The CDR3 is made up of 14 amino acids. The clonotype originates from a man aged 40-49 years who had recovered from COVID-19. Sequenced sample: PBMCs or T cells enriched from blood (not recorded which). V gene TRBV5-1 combines with J gene TRBJ2-3, with D uncertain. CDR3 sequence (DNA): TGCGCCAGCAGCTTGGCAGGTAGCACAGATACGCAGTATTTT. It encodes CASSLAGSTDTQYF.